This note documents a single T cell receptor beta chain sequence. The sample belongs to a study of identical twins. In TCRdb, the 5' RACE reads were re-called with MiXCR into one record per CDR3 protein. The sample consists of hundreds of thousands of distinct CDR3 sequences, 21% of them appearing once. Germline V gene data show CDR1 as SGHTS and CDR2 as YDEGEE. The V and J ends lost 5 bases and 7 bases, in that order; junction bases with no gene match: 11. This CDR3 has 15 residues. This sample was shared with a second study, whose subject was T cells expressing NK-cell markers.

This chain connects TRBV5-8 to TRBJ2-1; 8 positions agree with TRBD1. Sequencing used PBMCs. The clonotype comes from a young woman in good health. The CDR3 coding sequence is TGTGCCAGCAGAACAGGACAGGGATTGGAAAATGAGCAGTTCTTC. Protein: CASRTGQGLENEQFF.